This TCR beta chain was recovered during a study of T cells in localized non-small cell lung cancer. Study-level points and caveats: Within adjacent lung there appeared a median roughly 60 of the top 100 tumor clones.

Trimming removed 3 bases from V and 5 bases from J; junction bases left unmatched: 7. The length of the CDR3 is 14 residues. Germline CDR1 MGHRA, CDR2 YSYEKL. Some clones are missing from TCRdb's copy, which holds only in-frame ones; the method was immunoSEQ multiplex PCR. The sample has a few thousand clones, 34% seen once; the top ten hold roughly 18%. By frequency in the sample, this clone is medium-sized. The antigen is undetermined. Source: lung tumor tissue, taken before any cancer treatment. The clonotype originates from a man aged 35-75 years with stage II squamous cell lung carcinoma. The J gene is TRBJ2-7, the V gene TRBV4-1; 7 nucleotides line up with TRBD2. The CDR3 sequence is CASSQNRDYDEQYF. The DNA of the CDR3 is TGCGCCAGCAGCCAGAATCGGGACTACGACGAGCAGTACTTC.